The rows below give T cell receptor beta chains drawn from one sample of a study of shared clonotypes between healthy human individuals. Assay: immunoSEQ multiplex PCR; the TCRdb copy retains only in-frame clones and omits some. The table has about 600,000 clones, roughly 97% seen once; the top ten hold around 0.06%. Sequenced material: naive CD4+ T cells sorted from blood. These receptors were collected from a woman aged 25 to 39 in good health. CDR3s include the opening cysteine and the closing phenylalanine or tryptophan. D genes are given only for firm matches.

V,D,CDR3
TRBV2,TRBD2,CASSGRIAGGPSADTQYF
TRBV18,-,CASSDKTTPETQYF
TRBV7-9,TRBD1,CASSPQGESYNEQFF
TRBV10-3,-,CATRRPTQETQYF
TRBV11-2,-,CASSPRPADEKLFF
TRBV6-5,-,CASRRGEAYEQYF
TRBV5-1,-,CASSFNTAPSYEQYF
TRBV9,-,CASSVPRGSANTGELFF
TRBV19,-,CASRFAASTDTQYF
TRBV2,TRBD2,CASSVGLAKGTDTQYF
TRBV5-1,TRBD1,CASSLIDRDNSPLHF
TRBV5-8,-,CASSLQTGRETQYF
TRBV28,TRBD2,CASSLLGLAGTTDTQYF
TRBV5-1,TRBD1,CASSLTGTAYEQYF
TRBV2,-,CASSGASFNQPQHF
TRBV12-5,-,CASGFDSTYEQYF
TRBV5-1,-,CASREGSYEQYF
TRBV28,-,CASSSRGRDVEKLFF
TRBV9,-,CASSPRDGPPHEQYF
TRBV28,TRBD2,CASHSASGSSGANVLTF
TRBV29-1,TRBD2,CSVRGLAGGTYEQYF
TRBV4-1,TRBD1,CASSQDLTVAGGNEKLFF
TRBV6-4,-,CASLDRSEEETQYF
TRBV15,-,CATSRDEGDRRQFF
TRBV30,TRBD2,CAWRVSGATDTQYF
TRBV28,TRBD1,CASSPYLDRGQPQHF
TRBV6-5,-,CASSMTRAYEQYF
TRBV5-1,-,CASSLQSNEQFF
TRBV28,TRBD2,CASTTLGTRAGEGNTGELFF
TRBV5-1,-,CASSLDLNRDDDEQYF
TRBV5-1,-,CASSLGLGYTF
TRBV19,-,CASRLVYAGNTIYF
TRBV18,TRBD1,CASSPGQGNQPQHF
TRBV4-1,TRBD1,CASSQDRDSYMNTEAFF
TRBV7-2,TRBD2,CASRRRTGTRTYEQYF
TRBV27,-,CASSYPRGSPIPVPYNEQFF
TRBV6-1,-,CASSARRAGFAGELFF